This T cell receptor (beta chain) was profiled in a study of blood T cell repertoires in COVID-19. Sequencing was performed with immunoSEQ multiplex PCR; in TCRdb, only in-frame clones are kept and a portion is missing. This sample has 450,000 to 500,000 clones, with 87% found just once. V was clipped by 1 base and J by 7 bases, with 10 bases between them. This CDR3 region has 14 residues. Per the germline V gene, CDR1 is SGHVS and CDR2 is FQNEAQ. All enrollees were about 18 to 89 years old and from about two dozen US areas. Participants were placed into cohorts based on the clinical history they reported. Recovery meant two consecutive negative NP/OP PCR tests, professional clearance, or resolved symptoms.

The genes are TRBV7-8 and TRBJ1-4, with a tentative D call TRBD1 (5 bases). Sequences were obtained from PBMCs or T cells enriched from blood (not recorded which). This sequence originates from a woman under 30 who had recovered from COVID-19. CDR3: CASSLGQGSEKLFF. CDR3 DNA sequence: TGTGCCAGCAGCTTAGGGCAGGGTAGTGAAAAACTGTTTTTT.